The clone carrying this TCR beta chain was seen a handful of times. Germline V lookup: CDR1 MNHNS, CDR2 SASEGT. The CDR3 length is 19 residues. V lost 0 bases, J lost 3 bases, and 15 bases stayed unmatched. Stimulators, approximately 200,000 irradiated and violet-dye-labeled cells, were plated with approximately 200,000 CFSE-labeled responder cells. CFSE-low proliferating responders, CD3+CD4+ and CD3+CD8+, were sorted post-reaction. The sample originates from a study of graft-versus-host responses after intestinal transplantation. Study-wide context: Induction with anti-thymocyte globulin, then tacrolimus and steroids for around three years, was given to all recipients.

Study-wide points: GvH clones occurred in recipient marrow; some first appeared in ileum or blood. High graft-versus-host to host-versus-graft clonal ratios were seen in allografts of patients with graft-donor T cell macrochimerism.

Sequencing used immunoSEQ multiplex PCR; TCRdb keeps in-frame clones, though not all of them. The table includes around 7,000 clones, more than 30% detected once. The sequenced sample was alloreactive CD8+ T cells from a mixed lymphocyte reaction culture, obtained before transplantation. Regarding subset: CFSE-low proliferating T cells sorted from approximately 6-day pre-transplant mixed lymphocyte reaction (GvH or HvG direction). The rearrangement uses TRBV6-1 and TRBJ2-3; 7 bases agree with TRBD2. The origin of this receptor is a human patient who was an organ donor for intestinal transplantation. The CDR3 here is CASSEAGHRATSITDTQYF. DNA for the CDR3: TGTGCCAGCAGTGAAGCGGGTCACCGCGCGACTAGCATAACAGATACGCAGTATTTT.